This T cell receptor (beta chain) stems from a study of molecular identifiers for immune sequencing clone quantification. TCRdb recomputed calls from the PCR reads with MiXCR, one row per CDR3 protein. The data show over 85,000 distinct CDR3 sequences, around a quarter seen once. With 2 bases removed from V and 2 bases from J, the gap between germline ends came to 10 bases. The CDR3 is 14 amino acids. CDR1 SGHRS and CDR2 YFSETQ come from the germline V gene. General study results and limits: Effector cells had over 99% of their molecules in clones above 20 RNA copies, while naive cells had under 1%.

This clonotype has ten or more counts. The antigen is unknown. The sequence was collected from a human donor in good health. Some libraries in this study had Jurkat cell RNA spiked in. The V gene is TRBV5-1, the J gene TRBJ2-5, with unresolved D. Sequencing was performed on naive CD8+ T cells from blood, with Jurkat cell RNA spiked in. Subset described: FACS-sorted CD8+CD4-CCR7+CD45RA+ naive T cells. CDR3 DNA: TGCGCCAGCAGCTTCCTATCCCTGCAAGAGACCCAGTACTTC. The encoded protein is CASSFLSLQETQYF.